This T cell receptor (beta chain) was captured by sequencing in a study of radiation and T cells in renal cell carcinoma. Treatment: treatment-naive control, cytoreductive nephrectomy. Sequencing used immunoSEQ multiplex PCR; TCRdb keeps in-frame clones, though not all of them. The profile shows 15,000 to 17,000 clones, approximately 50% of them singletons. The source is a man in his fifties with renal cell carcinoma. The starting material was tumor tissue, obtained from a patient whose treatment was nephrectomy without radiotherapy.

This CDR3 reads CASSPRSNTGELFF. The CDR3 DNA is TGTGCCAGCAGCCCTCGTTCGAACACCGGGGAGCTGTTTTTT. V is TRBV5-5 and J is TRBJ2-2; no reliable D call. Trimming pared 4 bases from V and 0 bases from J, leaving 7 bases between. Germline CDR1 SGHKS, CDR2 YYEKEE (reference sequence). The CDR3 extends over 14 amino acids.